The clone carrying this TCR beta chain occurred many times. The antigen is not known. The data were obtained in a study of Graves' ophthalmopathy and Graves' hyperthyroidism. Overall study results and limits: The model predicted progression of ophthalmopathy with a sensitivity of 60% to 71%, and its specificity was approximately 77%.

The diagnosis combined clinical symptoms, thyroxine, TRAb, thyroid ultrasound and orbital computed tomography scans. TCR beta CDR3 regions were amplified from RNA transcripts. RT-PCR was first run with HTBI primers, then multiplex PCR in a second round. In TCRdb, the multiplex PCR reads were re-called with MiXCR into one record per CDR3 protein. The data contain roughly 500,000 distinct CDR3 sequences, roughly an eighth of them singletons. The CDR3 length is 14 residues. J lost 3 bases, V lost 5 bases, and 5 bases had no gene match. Germline assignment: CDR1 MNHNS and CDR2 SASEGT. This chain links TRBV6-1 with TRBJ2-5, with 8 bases matching TRBD2. The specimen sequenced was blood. This TCR was sampled from a young woman with Graves' ophthalmopathy. The CDR3 is CASSPRGDKETQYF. CDR3 nucleotide sequence: TGTGCCAGCAGTCCGCGGGGGGACAAAGAGACCCAGTACTTC.